This TCR beta chain appears in the sequencing data of a study of blood T cell repertoires in COVID-19. For the study at large: Nucleic acid was either cDNA or gDNA, and it came from T cells, B-cell-depleted T cells, or PBMCs.

Individuals aged roughly 18 to 95 years were recruited from roughly 22 US areas. Unmatched junction bases numbered 2, after V lost 5 bases and J lost 8 bases. The germline V gene encodes CDR1 MNHEY and CDR2 SVGAGI. The CDR3 spans 12 residues. Clones were sequenced by immunoSEQ multiplex PCR, and TCRdb holds only the in-frame ones, with some missing. The table has 120,000 to 150,000 clones, approximately 87% seen once; the top ten hold more than 3%. The sequencing sample was made of PBMCs or T cells enriched from blood (not recorded which). The clonotype originates from a man aged 50-60 years in a cohort exposed to, infected with or recovered from COVID-19 (not recorded which). The chain couples TRBV6-5 to TRBJ2-1; TRBD1 agrees at 8 bases. The DNA of the CDR3 is TGTGCCAGCAGTCGGACAGGGCATGAGCAGTTCTTC. This sequence encodes CASSRTGHEQFF.